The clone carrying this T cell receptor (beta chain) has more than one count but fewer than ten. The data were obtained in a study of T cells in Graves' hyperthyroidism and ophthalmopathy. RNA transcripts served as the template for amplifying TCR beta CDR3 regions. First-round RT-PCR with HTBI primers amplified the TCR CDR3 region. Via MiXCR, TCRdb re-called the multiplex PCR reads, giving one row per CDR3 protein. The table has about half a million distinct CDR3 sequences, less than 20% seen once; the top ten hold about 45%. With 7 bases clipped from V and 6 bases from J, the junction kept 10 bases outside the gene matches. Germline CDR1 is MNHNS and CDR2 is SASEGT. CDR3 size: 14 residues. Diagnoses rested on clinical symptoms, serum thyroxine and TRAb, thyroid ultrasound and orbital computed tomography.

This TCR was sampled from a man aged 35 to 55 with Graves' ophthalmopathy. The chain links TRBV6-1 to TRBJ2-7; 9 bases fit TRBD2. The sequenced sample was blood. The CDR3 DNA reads TGTGCCAGCACCCGTGGTAGCGGGAGTATCGAGCAGTACTTC. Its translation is CASTRGSGSIEQYF.